Shown below are 9 T cell receptor beta chains from a single sample sequenced in a study of T cell changes during pregnancy in multiple sclerosis. Measured with immunoSEQ multiplex PCR; TCRdb has only the in-frame clones, and not every one. The sample lists about 38,000 clones, around 89% occurring once. Specimen: CD4+ T cells from peripheral blood mononuclear cells, collected in the second trimester of pregnancy. These receptor sequences come from a female donor with multiple sclerosis, enrolled in a pregnancy study.

The chain carries TRBV4-3 and TRBJ2-7; maybe TRBD1 (6 bases). This CDR3 has 17 residues. V lost 1 base and J lost 2, with 18 bases in between. Germline CDR1 is LGHNA and CDR2 is YSLEER. CDR3 sequence reads: CASSQGVLGQSTYEQYF. CDR3 nucleotide sequence: TGCGCCAGCAGCCAAGGGGTTCTGGGACAAAGCACCTACGAGCAGTACTTC.

The V gene is TRBV19, the J gene TRBJ2-7; possibly TRBD1 for D (6 bases). Trimming removed 6 bases from V and 4 bases from J, with 13 bases in between. The CDR3 covers 13 residues. Germline loops: CDR1 LNHDA, CDR2 SQIVND (reference sequence). DNA of the CDR3: TGTGCCAGTAGCGAAAGGACAGAATACGAGCAGTACTTC. It is translated as CASSERTEYEQYF.

The CDR3 reads CASSFRGGKAFF. The CDR3 DNA reads as TGTGCCAGCAGTTTCAGAGGGGGTAAAGCTTTCTTT. V and J are TRBV28 and TRBJ1-1, with D possibly matching TRBD1 (6 bases). This CDR3 region has 12 residues. V was pared by 3 bases and J by 9 bases, with 11 bases between. CDR1 MDHEN and CDR2 SYDVKM come from the germline V gene.

The rearrangement links TRBV6-6 to TRBJ2-3, with 7 bases aligning to TRBD2. V dropped 2 bases and J dropped 5; count of bases not matched to a gene: 10. This CDR3 is 16 amino acids long. In germline, CDR1 is MNHNY, CDR2 SVGAGI (reference sequence). Here the CDR3 reads CASSYEETGGGDTQYF. The CDR3 nucleotides read TGTGCCAGCAGTTACGAAGAGACGGGAGGTGGAGATACGCAGTATTTT.

V usage is TRBV4-3 and J usage is TRBJ1-1; possible D gene TRBD1, 5 bases. The CDR3 contains 14 residues. V was shortened by 1 base and J by 4 bases, with 10 bases between the two germline ends. CDR1 is LGHNA and CDR2 is YSLEER in the germline V gene. DNA of the CDR3: TGCGCCAGCAGCCAAGCAGGGCGGGGCACTGAAGCTTTCTTT. The encoded protein is CASSQAGRGTEAFF.

The V and J genes are TRBV2 and TRBJ2-1, with 10 bases lining up with TRBD1. Trimming removed 4 bases from V and 15 bases from J; junction bases left unmatched: 21. This CDR3 is built from 17 residues. CDR1 SNHLY and CDR2 FYNNEI come from the germline V gene. The CDR3 here is CASSVRDRGAGAGYVFF. Here the CDR3 DNA reads TGTGCCAGCAGTGTAAGGGACAGGGGAGCAGGAGCGGGATACGTGTTCTTC. Looking up the rest from reference TRBV2 and TRBJ2-1 gives the full variable domain: EPEVTQTPSHQVTQMGQEVILRCVPISNHLYFYWYRQILGQKVEFLVSFYNNEISEKSEIFDDQFSVERPDGSNFTLKIRSTKLEDSAMYFCASSVRDRGAGAGYVFFGPGTRLTVL.

This clone was counted between two and nine times. The chain links TRBV27 to TRBJ2-1, with D maybe TRBD1 (7 bases). Germline lookup yields CDR1 MNHEY and CDR2 SMNVEV (reference sequence). The CDR3 is made up of 16 amino acids. Trimming removed 2 bases from V and 9 bases from J, with 20 bases in between. The CDR3 loop is CASSLVPTGRSGEQFF. The CDR3 coding sequence is TGTGCCAGCAGTTTAGTACCGACAGGGAGGTCTGGTGAGCAGTTCTTC.

The chain uses TRBV5-5 and TRBJ1-1; tentative D call: TRBD1 (5 bases). Germline-derived CDR1 and CDR2 are SGHKS and YYEKEE (reference sequence). Deletions cut 7 bases from V and 1 base from J, with 17 bases between. The CDR3 is made up of 15 amino acids. For the CDR3, the DNA is TGTGCCAGCGGCCTCGGAGGGGCTACGAACACTGAAGCTTTCTTT. Amino acids: CASGLGGATNTEAFF.

This clone is categorized as medium-sized. The V and J genes are TRBV19 and TRBJ1-5, with D possibly TRBD1 on 6 matching bases. CDR1 and CDR2 (germline): LNHDA, SQIVND (reference sequence). V was trimmed by 3 bases and J by 3 bases, leaving 24 bases between them. The CDR3 covers 19 residues. CDR3 in DNA: TGTGCCAGTAGTATTTTAGGGGAGGGCTGGCAGGGACACAATCAGCCCCAGCATTTT. Translation gives CASSILGEGWQGHNQPQHF. The complete variable domain, with remaining parts taken from reference TRBV19 and TRBJ1-5, reads DGGITQSPKYLFRKEGQNVTLSCEQNLNHDAMYWYRQDPGQGLRLIYYSQIVNDFQKGDIAEGYSVSREKKESFPLTVTSAQKNPTAFYLCASSILGEGWQGHNQPQHFGDGTRLSIL.